This T cell receptor (beta chain) was sequenced in a study of response to subunit inactivated influenza vaccine. Whole-study findings and limits: Authors suggested few new T cells are recruited by each seasonal influenza vaccination.

Per germline, CDR1 ENHRY and CDR2 SYGVKD. The CDR3 extends over 20 amino acids. Trimming stripped 4 bases from V and 0 bases from J, with 22 bases between. This clonotype was seen more than once but under ten times. No antigen is known for it. From the RT-PCR reads, TCRdb called clonotypes with MiXCR, one entry per CDR3 protein. The sample includes about 700,000 distinct CDR3 sequences, 15% to 19% of them seen just once. Sequenced material: PBMCs from blood, taken 11 to 12 days after vaccination. This sequence originates from a man aged 45 to 65 who received an inactivated influenza vaccine. The V call is TRBV10-3, the J call TRBJ2-6, with D possibly matching TRBD1 (5 bases). CDR3 residues: CAISARSGNNSPSGANVLTF. CDR3 nucleotide sequence: TGTGCCATCAGTGCCAGGTCAGGGAATAACTCTCCCTCTGGGGCCAACGTCCTGACTTTC.